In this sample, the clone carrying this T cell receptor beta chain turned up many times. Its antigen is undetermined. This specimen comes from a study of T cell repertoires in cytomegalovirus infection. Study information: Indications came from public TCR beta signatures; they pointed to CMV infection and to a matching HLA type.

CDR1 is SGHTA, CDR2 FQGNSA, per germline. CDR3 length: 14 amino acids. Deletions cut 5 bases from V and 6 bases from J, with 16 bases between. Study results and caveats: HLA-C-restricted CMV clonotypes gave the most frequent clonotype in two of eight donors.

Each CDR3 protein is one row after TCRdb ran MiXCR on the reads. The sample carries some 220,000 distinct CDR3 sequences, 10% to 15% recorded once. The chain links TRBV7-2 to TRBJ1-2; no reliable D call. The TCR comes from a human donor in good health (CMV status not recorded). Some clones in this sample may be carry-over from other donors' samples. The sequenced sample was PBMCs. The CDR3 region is CASSKTREYNGYTF. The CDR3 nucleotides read TGTGCCAGCAGCAAAACCCGGGAGTACAATGGCTACACCTTC.